Below, 4 T cell receptor beta chains from the same sample are listed, as sequenced in a study of shared clonotypes between healthy human individuals. Positive CCR7 selection of CD45RO-negative cells yielded the naive CD8 cells, and terminally differentiated effector memory CD45RA+ cells were excluded. Sequencing was performed with immunoSEQ multiplex PCR; in TCRdb, only in-frame clones are kept and a portion is missing. The repertoire holds nearly 2 million clones, roughly 94% seen once, with 0.9% to 1.5% in the top ten. Sequencing was performed on naive CD8+ T cells sorted from blood. These TCRs come from a man between 18 and 29 years old in good health.

The V and J genes are TRBV2 and TRBJ2-7, with no clear D. V was clipped by 6 bases and J by 2 bases, with 11 bases between them. From germline, CDR1 is SNHLY and CDR2 FYNNEI. The CDR3 loop spans 13 amino acids. CDR3 amino acids: CASRDLLTYEQYF. In DNA form, the CDR3 reads TGTGCCAGCAGGGATCTACTCACCTACGAGCAGTACTTC.

This chain joins TRBV7-8 and TRBJ2-5, with 8 bases that match TRBD1. In germline, CDR1 is SGHVS, CDR2 FQNEAQ. V lost 5 bases to trimming and J lost 5 bases; unmatched junction nucleotides: 7. The CDR3 is 14 amino acids. CDR3 coding DNA: TGTGCCAGCAGCCGGACAGGGCATTGGGAGACCCAGTACTTC. Its translation is CASSRTGHWETQYF.

DNA of the CDR3: TGTGCCAGCAGCTTAGCTAGCGGGGGGCAAGAGACCCAGTACTTC. It translates to CASSLASGGQETQYF. The V call is TRBV5-4, the J call TRBJ2-5, with 11 bases aligning to TRBD2. This CDR3 contains 15 residues. CDR1 SGHNT and CDR2 YYREEE come from the germline V gene (reference sequence). Unmatched junction bases numbered 2, after V lost 2 bases and J lost 2 bases.

The CDR3 DNA sequence: TGTGCCAGCAGCGATGACTACATGTTGGACACGCAGTATTTT. It specifies CASSDDYMLDTQYF. The V and J genes are TRBV9 and TRBJ2-3, with D possibly being TRBD2 (5 bases). Germline CDR1 reads SGDLS; CDR2 reads YYNGEE. V was pared by 3 bases and J by 9 bases, with 17 bases between. This CDR3 has 14 residues. Looking up the rest from reference TRBV9 and TRBJ2-3 gives the full variable domain: DSGVTQTPKHLITATGQRVTLRCSPRSGDLSVYWYQQSLDQGLQFLIQYYNGEERAKGNILERFSAQQFPDLHSELNLSSLELGDSALYFCASSDDYMLDTQYFGPGTRLTVL.